One T cell receptor (beta chain) is described in this entry. In the authors' methods: Amplification from reference gene primers served as the basis for estimated nucleated cell counts. The protocol was immunoSEQ multiplex PCR, while the TCRdb copy is restricted to in-frame clones and leaves out a portion. That table furnishes V, J and clone size, whereas the DNA furnished D and trimming. The sample holds 85,000 to 100,000 clones, roughly 75% seen once. This sample stems from a study of blood T cell repertoires in COVID-19. Study-wide context: The origin of the acute and convalescent COVID-19 samples was the United States, Italy and Spain. T cells, B-cell-depleted T cells, or PBMCs supplied cDNA or gDNA.

Germline loops: CDR1 SGHKS, CDR2 YYEKEE (reference sequence). The V gene lost 0 bases and the J gene lost 2 bases, with 14 bases spanning the gap. This CDR3 region has 16 residues. The rearrangement links TRBV5-5 to TRBJ1-2, with D possibly TRBD1 on 5 matching bases. This TCR was recovered from a man over 45 who had recovered from COVID-19. What was sequenced was peripheral blood. The CDR3 nucleotides read TGTGCCAGCAGCTTGGTATTGGGGCCCGAAAACTATGGCTACACCTTC. This encodes CASSLVLGPENYGYTF.